These 19 T cell receptor beta chains were all obtained from the same sample, sequenced in a study of blood T cells in healthy people across ages. Sample-barcoded 5' priming and a J-beta primer mix drove a second PCR of 7 to 11 cycles. TCRdb fed the 5' RACE reads into MiXCR, producing one record per CDR3 protein. This sample has 1.5 million to 2 million distinct CDR3 sequences, with around half found just once. The sequenced sample consisted of blood. All receptors come from a woman aged 40 to 49 in good health.

The CDR3 region is CSATSTRRSTDTQYF. The CDR3, as DNA: TGCAGTGCTACGTCTACTCGCCGAAGCACAGATACGCAGTATTTT. V is TRBV20-1 and J is TRBJ2-3; D is unclear. Per germline, CDR1 DFQATT and CDR2 SNEGSKA (reference sequence). V lost 4 bases and J 0 bases, leaving 14 bases between the germline ends. This CDR3 comprises 15 residues.

This clonotype was counted a few times. V usage is TRBV7-9 and J usage is TRBJ2-3; the D gene is possibly TRBD2 (6 bases). CDR3 length equals 14 residues. Germline lookup yields CDR1 SEHNR and CDR2 FQNEAQ (reference sequence). CDR3 in DNA: TGTGCTACGTCCGGGGGAGCTAGCACAGATACGCAGTATTTT. It specifies CATSGGASTDTQYF.

The sample holds a few counts of this clonotype. The chain has TRBV20-1 and TRBJ1-1, with unresolved D. This CDR3 has 11 amino acids. V shed 1 base and J shed 10 bases, with 10 bases lying between them. Germline values: CDR1 DFQATT, CDR2 SNEGSKA (reference sequence). The CDR3 DNA is TGCAGTGCTAGAGCCGGGCGTGGAGCTTTCTTT. It translates to CSARAGRGAFF.

CDR3 DNA sequence: TGCGCCAGCAGCGCCCTAGCGGCAAATGAGCAGTACTTC. Translated: CASSALAANEQYF. The chain links TRBV5-1 to TRBJ2-5; 7 nucleotides line up with TRBD2. The V gene's germline CDR1 is SGHRS and CDR2 YFSETQ. The CDR3 totals 13 residues. Trimming at V came to 4 bases and at J to 11 bases, leaving 11 bases not matched to a gene. The whole variable domain, filled in from reference TRBV5-1 and TRBJ2-5, reads KAGVTQTPRYLIKTRGQQVTLSCSPISGHRSVSWYQQTPGQGLQFLFEYFSETQRNKGNFPGRFSGRQFSNSRSEMNVSTLELGDSALYLCASSALAANEQYFGPGTRLLVL.

The chain employs TRBV29-1 and TRBJ2-7; a weak D match, TRBD1 (6 bases). CDR3 length: 12 amino acids. Trimming removed 5 bases from V and 0 bases from J, with 8 bases in between. From germline, CDR1 is SQVTM and CDR2 ANQGSEA. CDR3 nucleotide sequence: TGCAGCGTTAAGACAGGCTCCTACGAGCAGTACTTC. This gives the protein CSVKTGSYEQYF.

In its sample, this clonotype was seen a few times. The rearrangement joins TRBV3-1 to TRBJ2-5; D is unresolved. CDR1 LGHDT and CDR2 YNNKEL come from the germline V gene (reference sequence). V was shortened by 0 bases and J by 2 bases, with 10 bases between the two germline ends. CDR3 length: 15 residues. CDR3 sequence: CASSQDRVYQETQYF. The CDR3 DNA sequence: TGTGCCAGCAGCCAAGATCGAGTTTATCAAGAGACCCAGTACTTC.

Notes on this clonotype: A single base separates this from a much larger clone, so it may be a read error. The chain recombines TRBV24-1 with TRBJ2-1, with TRBD1 as a possible D gene (6 bases). V lost 5 bases to trimming and J lost 2 bases, with 12 bases between them. The CDR3 covers 15 residues. Germline values: CDR1 KGHDR, CDR2 SFDVKD. The CDR3 DNA reads TGTGCCACCAGTGCTACAGGGAGCCCCTACAATGAGCAGTTCTTC. It translates to CATSATGSPYNEQFF.

This rearrangement joins TRBV11-3 to TRBJ2-1; 7 bases match TRBD2. The CDR3 loop spans 14 amino acids. Germline V gives CDR1 SGHNT, CDR2 YENEEA. Germline trimming cut 1 base from V and 10 bases from J; bases unmatched to any gene: 7. The CDR3 region has the DNA TGTGCCAGCAGCTTAGGTGGGGGGGGTTTGGAGCAGTTCTTC. Amino acid sequence: CASSLGGGGLEQFF.

The V gene is TRBV5-6, the J gene TRBJ2-7; tentative D call: TRBD2 (6 bases). This CDR3 contains 14 residues. Trimming stripped 5 bases from V and 5 bases from J, with 17 bases between. Germline values: CDR1 SGHDT, CDR2 YYEEEE. CDR3 in amino acids: CASRSGDLTHEQYF. DNA of the CDR3: TGTGCCAGCAGGTCGGGGGACCTCACTCACGAGCAGTACTTC.

The rearrangement uses TRBV28 and TRBJ2-7; the match to TRBD1 covers 7 bases. V was clipped by 7 bases and J by 5 bases; unmatched bases: 8. CDR1 MDHEN and CDR2 SYDVKM come from the germline V gene. The CDR3 length is 13 residues. The CDR3 nucleotides are TGTGCCAGCACTATGACAGGGTCCCACGAGCAGTACTTC. It specifies CASTMTGSHEQYF.

The chain employs TRBV7-2 and TRBJ1-4; weak D call: TRBD1 (6 bases). The CDR3 loop spans 15 amino acids. V was clipped by 2 bases and J by 8 bases, with 15 bases between them. The germline V gene encodes CDR1 SGHTA and CDR2 FQGNSA. The CDR3 here is CASSLWGGTEEKLFF. In DNA form, the CDR3 reads TGTGCCAGCAGCTTATGGGGGGGCACGGAGGAAAAACTGTTTTTT.

The rearrangement joins TRBV12-3 or TRBV12-4 to TRBJ2-1; tentatively, D is TRBD2 (5 bases). The CDR3 sequence is 10 residues long. V was clipped by 8 bases and J by 9 bases, with 8 bases between them. CDR3 sequence: CASGLAEQFF. The CDR3 bases are TGTGCCAGCGGCCTAGCTGAGCAGTTCTTC.

This clonotype occurred a few times. The chain uses TRBV2 and TRBJ2-1; no clear D gene. V was pared by 0 bases and J by 0 bases, with 18 bases between. The CDR3 length is 19 residues. Germline CDR1 reads SNHLY; CDR2 reads FYNNEI. CDR3 protein: CASSEALRAEAFSYNEQFF. CDR3 DNA: TGTGCCAGCAGTGAAGCGCTTAGGGCAGAAGCCTTCTCCTACAATGAGCAGTTCTTC.

This clonotype has more than one count but fewer than ten. The chain joins TRBV7-2 to TRBJ1-6; 10 nucleotides agree with TRBD1. The CDR3 extends over 14 amino acids. From germline, CDR1 is SGHTA and CDR2 FQGNSA. V lost 4 bases and J lost 10; bases outside the gene matches: 4. The CDR3 bases are TGTGCCAGCAGCTGGGGACAGGGGAGGTCACCCCTCCACTTT. This codes for CASSWGQGRSPLHF.

CDR3 DNA: TGTGCCAGCAGTTATATGGGACAGGGGTCTGCGAATGAGCAGTTCTTC. It yields the protein CASSYMGQGSANEQFF. This chain links TRBV6-5 with TRBJ2-1; TRBD1 aligns across 10 bases. The germline CDR1 and CDR2 sequences are MNHEY and SVGAGI. Losses at the gene ends were 3 bases for V and 7 bases for J; bases not matched to a gene: 9. This CDR3 contains 16 residues.

This rearrangement joins TRBV20-1 to TRBJ1-4, with D unclear. The CDR3 runs to 10 residues. Germline CDR1 and CDR2: DFQATT and SNEGSKA (reference sequence). Deletions cut 5 bases from V and 12 bases from J, with 10 bases between. CDR3 loop: CSAGSAELFF. The CDR3 region has the DNA TGCAGTGCTGGGTCTGCAGAACTGTTTTTT.

This clonotype was counted between two and nine times. CDR3 in DNA: TGTGCCAGCAATAAGCTCGAGGGGGTGGCGGAGGCAGCCAAAAACATTCAGTACTTC. Its translation: CASNKLEGVAEAAKNIQYF. The V and J genes are TRBV6-5 and TRBJ2-4; a possible D gene is TRBD1 (6 bases). Deletions cut 7 bases from V and 0 bases from J, with 25 bases between. In germline, CDR1 is MNHEY, CDR2 SVGAGI. CDR3 size: 19 residues.

CDR3 DNA sequence: TGTGCCAGCAGCCGAAATCGCGGACTAGCGGGGGTCACAGATACGCAGTATTTT. The encoded protein is CASSRNRGLAGVTDTQYF. The chain recombines TRBV7-9 with TRBJ2-3, with 13 bases that match TRBD2. This CDR3 is built from 18 residues. V was clipped by 5 bases and J by 2 bases; unmatched bases: 10. CDR1 is SEHNR and CDR2 is FQNEAQ in the germline V gene (reference sequence).

This clonotype appeared a few times. CDR3 in DNA: TGTGCCAGCAGTTTCCGGCAGGGGGCCGGGGAGACCCAGTACTTC. It codes for CASSFRQGAGETQYF. The V and J genes are TRBV12-3 or TRBV12-4 and TRBJ2-5, with TRBD1 identical over 8 bases. The CDR3 runs 15 residues. V was clipped by 3 bases and J by 5 bases; unmatched bases: 8.